This T cell receptor beta chain was observed in a study of blood T cell repertoires in COVID-19. The V segment lost 1 base and the J segment 10 bases; nucleotides outside the gene matches: 3. Germline V gene data show CDR1 as GTSNPN and CDR2 as SVGIG (reference sequence). The CDR3 spans 11 residues. Sequencing used immunoSEQ multiplex PCR; TCRdb keeps in-frame clones, though not all of them. The table lists fewer than 110,000 clones, 80% to 90% of them singletons. The receptor comes from a woman in her 30s with acute or convalescent COVID-19. This chain links TRBV30 with TRBJ1-1; 7 bases align to TRBD1. Sample: peripheral blood. The CDR3 nucleotides are TGTGCCTGGAGTGACAGGGGCTTAGCTTTCTTT. Translation: CAWSDRGLAFF.